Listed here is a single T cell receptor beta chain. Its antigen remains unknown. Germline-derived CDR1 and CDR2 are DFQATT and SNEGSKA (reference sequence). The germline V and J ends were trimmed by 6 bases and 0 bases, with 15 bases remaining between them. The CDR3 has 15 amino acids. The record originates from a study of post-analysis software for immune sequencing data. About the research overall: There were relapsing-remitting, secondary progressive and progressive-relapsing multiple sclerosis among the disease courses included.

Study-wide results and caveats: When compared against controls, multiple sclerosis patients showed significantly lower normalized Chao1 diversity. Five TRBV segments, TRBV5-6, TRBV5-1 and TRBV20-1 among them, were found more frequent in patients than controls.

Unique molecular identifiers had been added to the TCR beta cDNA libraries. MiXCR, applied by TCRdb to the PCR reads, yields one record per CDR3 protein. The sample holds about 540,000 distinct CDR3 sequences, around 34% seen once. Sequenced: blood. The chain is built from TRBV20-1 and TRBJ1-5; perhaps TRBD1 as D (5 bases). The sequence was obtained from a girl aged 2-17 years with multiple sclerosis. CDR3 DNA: TGCAGTGCAGGGACGGAACTGTATAGCAATCAGCCCCAGCATTTT. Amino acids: CSAGTELYSNQPQHF.